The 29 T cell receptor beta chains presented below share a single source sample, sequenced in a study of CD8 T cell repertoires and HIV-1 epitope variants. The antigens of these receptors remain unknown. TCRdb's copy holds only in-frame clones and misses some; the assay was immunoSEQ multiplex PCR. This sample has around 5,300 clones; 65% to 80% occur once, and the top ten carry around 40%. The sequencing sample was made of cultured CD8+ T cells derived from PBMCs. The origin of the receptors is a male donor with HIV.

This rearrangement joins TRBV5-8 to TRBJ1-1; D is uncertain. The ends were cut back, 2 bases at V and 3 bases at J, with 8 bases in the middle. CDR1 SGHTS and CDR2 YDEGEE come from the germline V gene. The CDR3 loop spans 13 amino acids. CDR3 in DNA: TGTGCCAGCAGCTTCGGATTTTACACTGAAGCTTTCTTT. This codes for CASSFGFYTEAFF.

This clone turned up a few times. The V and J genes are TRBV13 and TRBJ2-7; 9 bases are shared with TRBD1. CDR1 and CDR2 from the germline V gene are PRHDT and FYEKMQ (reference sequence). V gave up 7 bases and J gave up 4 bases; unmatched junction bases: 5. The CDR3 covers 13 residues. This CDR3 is CASTPGQGYEQYF. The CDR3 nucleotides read TGTGCCAGCACCCCGGGACAGGGTTACGAGCAGTACTTC.

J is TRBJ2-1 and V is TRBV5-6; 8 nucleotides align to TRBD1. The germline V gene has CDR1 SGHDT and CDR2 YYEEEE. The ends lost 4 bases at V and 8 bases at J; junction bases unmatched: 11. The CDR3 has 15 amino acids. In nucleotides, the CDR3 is TGTGCCAGCAGCAAGCAGGGGGCAGCCCCGTATGAGCAGTTCTTC. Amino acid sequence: CASSKQGAAPYEQFF.

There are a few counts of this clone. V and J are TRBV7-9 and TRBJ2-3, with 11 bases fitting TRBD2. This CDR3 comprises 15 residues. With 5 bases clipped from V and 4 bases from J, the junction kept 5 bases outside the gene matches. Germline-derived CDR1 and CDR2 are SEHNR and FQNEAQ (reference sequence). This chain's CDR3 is CASSTTSGGPDTQYF. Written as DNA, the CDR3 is TGTGCCAGCAGCACTACTAGCGGGGGACCAGATACGCAGTATTTT.

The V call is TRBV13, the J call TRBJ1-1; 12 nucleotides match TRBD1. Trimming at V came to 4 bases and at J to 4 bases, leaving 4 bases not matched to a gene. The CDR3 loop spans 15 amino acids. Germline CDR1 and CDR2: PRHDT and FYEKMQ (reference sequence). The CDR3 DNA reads TGTGCCAGCAGCTCGGGACAGGGGGCGGGCACTGAAGCTTTCTTT. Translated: CASSSGQGAGTEAFF.

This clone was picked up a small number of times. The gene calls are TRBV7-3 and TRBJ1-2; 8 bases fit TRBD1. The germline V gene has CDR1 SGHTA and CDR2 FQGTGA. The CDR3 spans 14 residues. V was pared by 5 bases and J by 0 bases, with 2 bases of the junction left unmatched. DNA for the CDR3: TGTGCCAGCAGCCCAGGGGGCCCTAACTATGGCTACACCTTC. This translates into CASSPGGPNYGYTF. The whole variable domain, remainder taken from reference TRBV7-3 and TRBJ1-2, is GAGVSQTPSNKVTEKGKYVELRCDPISGHTALYWYRQSLGQGPEFLIYFQGTGAADDSGLPNDRFFAVRPEGSVSTLKIQRTERGDSAVYLCASSPGGPNYGYTFGSGTRLTVV.

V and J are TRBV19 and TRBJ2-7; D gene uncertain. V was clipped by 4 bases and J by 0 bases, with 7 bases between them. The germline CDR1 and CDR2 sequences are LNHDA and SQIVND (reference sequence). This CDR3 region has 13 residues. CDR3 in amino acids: CASSTDGSYEQYF. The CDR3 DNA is TGTGCCAGTAGTACGGACGGCTCCTACGAGCAGTACTTC. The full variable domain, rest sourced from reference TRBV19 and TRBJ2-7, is DGGITQSPKYLFRKEGQNVTLSCEQNLNHDAMYWYRQDPGQGLRLIYYSQIVNDFQKGDIAEGYSVSREKKESFPLTVTSAQKNPTAFYLCASSTDGSYEQYFGPGTRLTVT.

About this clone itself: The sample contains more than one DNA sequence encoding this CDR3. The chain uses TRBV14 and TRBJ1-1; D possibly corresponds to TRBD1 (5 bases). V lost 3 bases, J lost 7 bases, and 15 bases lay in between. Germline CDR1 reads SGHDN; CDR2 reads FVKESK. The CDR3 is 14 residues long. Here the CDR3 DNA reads TGTGCCAGCAGCCAGGAGGCAGGGAGCATTGAAGCTTTCTTT. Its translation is CASSQEAGSIEAFF. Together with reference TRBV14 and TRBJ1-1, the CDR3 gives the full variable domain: EAGVTQFPSHSVIEKGQTVTLRCDPISGHDNLYWYRRVMGKEIKFLLHFVKESKQDESGMPNNRFLAERTGGTYSTLKVQPAELEDSGVYFCASSQEAGSIEAFFGQGTRLTVV.

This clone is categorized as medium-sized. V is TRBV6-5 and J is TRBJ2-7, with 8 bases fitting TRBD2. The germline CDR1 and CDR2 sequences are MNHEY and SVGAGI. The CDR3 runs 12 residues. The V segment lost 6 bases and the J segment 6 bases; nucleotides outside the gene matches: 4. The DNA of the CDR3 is TGTGCCAGCAGCCCGGGGGGGGGCGAGCAGTACTTC. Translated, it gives CASSPGGGEQYF.

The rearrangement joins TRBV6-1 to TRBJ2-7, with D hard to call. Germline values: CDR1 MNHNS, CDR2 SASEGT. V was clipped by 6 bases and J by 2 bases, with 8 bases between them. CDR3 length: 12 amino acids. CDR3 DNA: TGTGCCAGCAGAGACCTTCCCTACGAGCAGTACTTC. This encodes CASRDLPYEQYF.

The CDR3, as DNA: TGTGCCAGCAGGGGGGGGGAAATAAGCTCCTACGAGCAGTACTTC. Its translation: CASRGGEISSYEQYF. The V call is TRBV27, the J call TRBJ2-7, with 7 bases identical to TRBD2. Germline lookup yields CDR1 MNHEY and CDR2 SMNVEV (reference sequence). J was trimmed by 0 bases and V by 6 bases; bases with no gene match: 8. The CDR3 runs to 15 residues.

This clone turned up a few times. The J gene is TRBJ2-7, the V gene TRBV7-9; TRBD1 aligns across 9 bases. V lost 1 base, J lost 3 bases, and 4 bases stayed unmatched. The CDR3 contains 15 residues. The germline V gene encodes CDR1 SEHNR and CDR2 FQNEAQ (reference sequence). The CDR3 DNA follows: TGTGCCAGCAGCTTAGTCCCGGACAGGGGCTACGAGCAGTACTTC. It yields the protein CASSLVPDRGYEQYF.

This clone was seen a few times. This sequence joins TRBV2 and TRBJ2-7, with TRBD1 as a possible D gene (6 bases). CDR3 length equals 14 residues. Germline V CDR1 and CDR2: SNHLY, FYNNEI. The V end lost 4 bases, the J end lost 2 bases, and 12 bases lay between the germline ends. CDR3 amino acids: CASSVRDIAYEQYF. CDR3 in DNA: TGTGCCAGCAGTGTACGGGACATCGCCTACGAGCAGTACTTC.

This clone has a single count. The CDR3 nucleotides are TGCAGCGTTGAAGATATGGGGGGCGTGGATGGCTACACCTTC. Translating it yields CSVEDMGGVDGYTF. The V call is TRBV29-1, the J call TRBJ1-2, with D possibly being TRBD1 (6 bases). V was clipped by 0 bases and J by 6 bases, with 14 bases between them. The CDR3 contains 14 residues. CDR1 is SQVTM, CDR2 ANQGSEA, per germline.

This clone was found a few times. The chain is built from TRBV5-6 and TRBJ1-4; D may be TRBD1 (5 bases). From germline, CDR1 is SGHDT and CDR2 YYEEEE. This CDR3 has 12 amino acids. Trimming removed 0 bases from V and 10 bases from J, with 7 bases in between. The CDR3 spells CASSLGGAKLFF. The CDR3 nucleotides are TGTGCCAGCAGCTTGGGAGGGGCAAAACTGTTTTTT.

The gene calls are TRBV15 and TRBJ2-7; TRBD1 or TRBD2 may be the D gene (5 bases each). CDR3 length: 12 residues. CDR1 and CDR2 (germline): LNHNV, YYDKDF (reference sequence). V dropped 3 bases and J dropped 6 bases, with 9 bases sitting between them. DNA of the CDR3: TGTGCCACCAGCAGGGGTGGGGGCGAGCAGTACTTC. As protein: CATSRGGGEQYF.

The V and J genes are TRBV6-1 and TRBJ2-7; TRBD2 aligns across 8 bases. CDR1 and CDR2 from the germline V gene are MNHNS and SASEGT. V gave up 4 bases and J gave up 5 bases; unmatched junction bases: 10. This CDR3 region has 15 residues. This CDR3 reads CASSVERGLSHEQYF. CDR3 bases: TGTGCCAGCAGTGTTGAGCGGGGGCTAAGCCACGAGCAGTACTTC.

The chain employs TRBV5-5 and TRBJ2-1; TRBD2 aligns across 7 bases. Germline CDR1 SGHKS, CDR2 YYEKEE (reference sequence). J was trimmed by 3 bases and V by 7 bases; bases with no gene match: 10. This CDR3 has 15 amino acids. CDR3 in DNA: TGTGCCAGCGGTCCTAGGGAGGGAGACTACAATGAGCAGTTCTTC. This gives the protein CASGPREGDYNEQFF.

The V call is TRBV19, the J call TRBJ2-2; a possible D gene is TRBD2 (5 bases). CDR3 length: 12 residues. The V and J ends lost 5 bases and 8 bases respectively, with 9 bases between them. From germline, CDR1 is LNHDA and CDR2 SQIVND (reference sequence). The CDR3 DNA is TGTGCCAGTAGTCTCGGCGGGGGGGAGCTGTTTTTT. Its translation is CASSLGGGELFF.

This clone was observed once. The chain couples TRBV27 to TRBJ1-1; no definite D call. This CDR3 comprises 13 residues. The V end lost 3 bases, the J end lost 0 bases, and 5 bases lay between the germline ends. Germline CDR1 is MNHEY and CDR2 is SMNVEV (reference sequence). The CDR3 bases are TGTGCCAGCAGTTTTGCCTTGAACACTGAAGCTTTCTTT. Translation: CASSFALNTEAFF.

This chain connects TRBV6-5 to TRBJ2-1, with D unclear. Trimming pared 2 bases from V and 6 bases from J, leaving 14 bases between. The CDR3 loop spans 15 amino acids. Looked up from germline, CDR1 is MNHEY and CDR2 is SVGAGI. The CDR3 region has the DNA TGTGCCAGCAGTTACGCTAGGTCCTCTCTCAATGAGCAGTTCTTC. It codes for CASSYARSSLNEQFF.

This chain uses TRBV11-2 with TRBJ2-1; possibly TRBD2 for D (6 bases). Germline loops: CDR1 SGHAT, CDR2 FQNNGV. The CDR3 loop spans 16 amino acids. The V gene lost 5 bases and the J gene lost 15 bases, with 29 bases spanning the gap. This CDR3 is CASSPGKEGHRISAFF. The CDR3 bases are TGTGCCAGCAGCCCGGGGAAGGAGGGCCATCGTATTTCAGCGTTCTTC.

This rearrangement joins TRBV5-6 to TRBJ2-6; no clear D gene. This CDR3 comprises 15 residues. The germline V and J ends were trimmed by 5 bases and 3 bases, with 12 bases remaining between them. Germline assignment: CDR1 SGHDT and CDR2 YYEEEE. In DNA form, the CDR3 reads TGTGCCAGCAGACTTGGGATAAGTGGGGCCAACGTCCTGACTTTC. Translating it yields CASRLGISGANVLTF.

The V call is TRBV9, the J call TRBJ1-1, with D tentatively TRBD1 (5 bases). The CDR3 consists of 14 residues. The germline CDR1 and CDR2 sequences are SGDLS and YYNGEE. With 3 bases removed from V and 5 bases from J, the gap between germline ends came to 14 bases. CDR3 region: CASSALGGLTEAFF. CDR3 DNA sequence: TGTGCCAGCAGCGCCCTTGGGGGTTTAACTGAAGCTTTCTTT.

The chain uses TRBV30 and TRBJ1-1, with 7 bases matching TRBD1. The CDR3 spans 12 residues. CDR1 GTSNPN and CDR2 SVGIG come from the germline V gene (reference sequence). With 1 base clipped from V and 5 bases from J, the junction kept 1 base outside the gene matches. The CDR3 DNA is TGTGCCTGGAGTGCACAGGGGACTGAAGCTTTCTTT. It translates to CAWSAQGTEAFF.

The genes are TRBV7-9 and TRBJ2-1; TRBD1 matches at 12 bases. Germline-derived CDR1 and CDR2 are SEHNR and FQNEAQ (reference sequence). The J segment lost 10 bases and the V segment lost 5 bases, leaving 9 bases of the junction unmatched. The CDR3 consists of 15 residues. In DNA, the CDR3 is TGTGCCAGCAGCCACGGGACAGGGGGCCCGGAGGAGCAGTTCTTC. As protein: CASSHGTGGPEEQFF.

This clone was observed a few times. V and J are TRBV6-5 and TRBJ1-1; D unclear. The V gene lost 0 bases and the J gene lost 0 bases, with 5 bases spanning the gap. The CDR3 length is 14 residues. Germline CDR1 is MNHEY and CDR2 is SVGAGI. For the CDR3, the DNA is TGTGCCAGCAGTTACTCAGCGGTGAACACTGAAGCTTTCTTT. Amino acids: CASSYSAVNTEAFF.

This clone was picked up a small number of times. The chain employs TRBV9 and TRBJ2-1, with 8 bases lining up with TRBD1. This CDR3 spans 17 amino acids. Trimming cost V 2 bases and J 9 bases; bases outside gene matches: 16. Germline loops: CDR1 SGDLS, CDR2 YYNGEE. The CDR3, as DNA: TGTGCCAGCAGCGTCTCCCCAGGGGGCCCTCGGCCACCTGAGCAGTTCTTC. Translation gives CASSVSPGGPRPPEQFF.

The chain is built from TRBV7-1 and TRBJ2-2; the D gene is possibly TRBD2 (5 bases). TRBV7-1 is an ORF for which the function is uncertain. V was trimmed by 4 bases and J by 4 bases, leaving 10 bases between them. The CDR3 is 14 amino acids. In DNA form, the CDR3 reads TGTGCCAGCAGCTGGACTCCGAGCACCGGGGAGCTGTTTTTT. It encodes CASSWTPSTGELFF.